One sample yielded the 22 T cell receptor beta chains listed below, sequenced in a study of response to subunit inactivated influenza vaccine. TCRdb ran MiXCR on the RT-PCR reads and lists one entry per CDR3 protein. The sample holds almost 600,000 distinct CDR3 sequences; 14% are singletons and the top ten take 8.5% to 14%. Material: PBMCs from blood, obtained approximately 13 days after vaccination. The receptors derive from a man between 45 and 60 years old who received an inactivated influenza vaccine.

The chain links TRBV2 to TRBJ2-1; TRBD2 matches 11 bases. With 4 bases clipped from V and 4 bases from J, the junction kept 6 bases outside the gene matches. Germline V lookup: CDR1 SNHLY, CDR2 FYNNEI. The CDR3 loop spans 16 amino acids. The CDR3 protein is CASSGLAGPGYNEQFF. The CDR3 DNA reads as TGTGCCAGCAGTGGACTAGCGGGGCCGGGGTACAATGAGCAGTTCTTC.

This CDR3 reads CASSHSGRPYYEQYF. The CDR3 nucleotides read TGTGCCAGCAGCCACTCGGGAAGGCCCTACTACGAGCAGTACTTC. The chain employs TRBV7-9 and TRBJ2-7; weak D call: TRBD2 (5 bases). The CDR3 consists of 15 residues. Germline CDR1 reads SEHNR; CDR2 reads FQNEAQ (reference sequence). Trimming stripped 5 bases from V and 3 bases from J, with 17 bases between. The full variable domain, in which reference TRBV7-9 and TRBJ2-7 provide the parts outside the CDR3, is DTGVSQNPRHKITKRGQNVTFRCDPISEHNRLYWYRQTLGQGPEFLTYFQNEAQLEKSRLLSDRFSAERPKGSFSTLEIQRTEQGDSAMYLCASSHSGRPYYEQYFGPGTRLTVT.

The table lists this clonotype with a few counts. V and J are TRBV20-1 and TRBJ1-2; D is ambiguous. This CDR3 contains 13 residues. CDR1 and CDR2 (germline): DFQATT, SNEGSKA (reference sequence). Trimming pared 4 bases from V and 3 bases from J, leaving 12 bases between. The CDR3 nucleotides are TGCAGTGCTATGGACCCAGTGGACTATGGCTACACCTTC. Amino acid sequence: CSAMDPVDYGYTF.

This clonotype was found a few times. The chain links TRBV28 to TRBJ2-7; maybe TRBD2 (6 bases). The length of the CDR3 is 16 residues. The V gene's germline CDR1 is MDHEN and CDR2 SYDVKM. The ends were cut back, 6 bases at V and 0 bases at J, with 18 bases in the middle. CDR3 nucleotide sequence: TGTGCCAGCAGGTCCTTCGACGCGGGAAGCTCCTACGAGCAGTACTTC. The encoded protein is CASRSFDAGSSYEQYF.

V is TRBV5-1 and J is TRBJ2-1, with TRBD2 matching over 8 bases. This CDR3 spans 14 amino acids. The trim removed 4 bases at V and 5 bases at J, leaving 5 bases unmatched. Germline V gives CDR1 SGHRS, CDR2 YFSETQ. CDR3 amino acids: CASSQRESHNEQFF. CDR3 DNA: TGCGCCAGCAGCCAGCGGGAGTCCCACAATGAGCAGTTCTTC.

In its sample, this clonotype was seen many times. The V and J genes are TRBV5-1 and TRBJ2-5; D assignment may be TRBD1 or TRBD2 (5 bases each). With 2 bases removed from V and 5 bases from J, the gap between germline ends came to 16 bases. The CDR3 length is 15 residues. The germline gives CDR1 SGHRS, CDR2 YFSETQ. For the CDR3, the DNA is TGCGCCAGCAGCTTAGGTCGCAGGGCTAGCGAGACCCAGTACTTC. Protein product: CASSLGRRASETQYF.

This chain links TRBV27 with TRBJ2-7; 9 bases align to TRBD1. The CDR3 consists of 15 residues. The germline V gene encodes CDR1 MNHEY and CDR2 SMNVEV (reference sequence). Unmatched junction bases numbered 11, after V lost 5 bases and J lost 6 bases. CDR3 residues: CASSKHGGTGSEQYF. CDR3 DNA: TGTGCCAGCAGTAAGCACGGAGGGACAGGGTCCGAGCAGTACTTC.

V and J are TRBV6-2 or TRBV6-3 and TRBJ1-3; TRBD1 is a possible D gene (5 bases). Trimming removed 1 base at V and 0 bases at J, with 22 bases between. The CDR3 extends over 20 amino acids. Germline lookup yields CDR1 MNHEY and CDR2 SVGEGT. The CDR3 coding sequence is TGTGCCAGCAGTTACTTTGCGAAGGGGCCTACACCTGGCTCTGGAAACACCATATATTTT. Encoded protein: CASSYFAKGPTPGSGNTIYF.

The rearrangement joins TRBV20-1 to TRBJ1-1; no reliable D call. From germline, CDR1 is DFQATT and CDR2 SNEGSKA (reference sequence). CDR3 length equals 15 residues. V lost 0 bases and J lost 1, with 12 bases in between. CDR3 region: CSARDLSGKNTEAFF. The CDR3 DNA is TGCAGTGCTAGAGATCTGAGTGGAAAGAACACTGAAGCTTTCTTT.

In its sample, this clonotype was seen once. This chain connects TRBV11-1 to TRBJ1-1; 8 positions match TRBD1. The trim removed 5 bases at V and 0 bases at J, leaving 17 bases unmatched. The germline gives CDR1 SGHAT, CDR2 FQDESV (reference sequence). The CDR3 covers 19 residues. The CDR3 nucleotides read TGTGCCAGCAGCCACCCTGAATCTTGGACAGGGCCCATGAACACTGAAGCTTTCTTT. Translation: CASSHPESWTGPMNTEAFF.

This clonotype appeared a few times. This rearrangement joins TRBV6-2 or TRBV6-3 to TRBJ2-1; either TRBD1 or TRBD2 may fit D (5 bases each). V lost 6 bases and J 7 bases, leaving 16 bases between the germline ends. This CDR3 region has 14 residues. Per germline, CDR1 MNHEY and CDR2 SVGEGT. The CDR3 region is CASRLTPGPNEQFF. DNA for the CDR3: TGTGCCAGCAGACTGACACCGGGACCGAATGAGCAGTTCTTC.

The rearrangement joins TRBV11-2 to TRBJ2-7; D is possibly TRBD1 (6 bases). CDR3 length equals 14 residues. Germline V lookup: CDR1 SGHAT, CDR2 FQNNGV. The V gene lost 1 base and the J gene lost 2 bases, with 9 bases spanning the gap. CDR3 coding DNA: TGTGCCAGCAGCTTAGTCAGGGGACCCTACGAGCAGTACTTC. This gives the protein CASSLVRGPYEQYF.

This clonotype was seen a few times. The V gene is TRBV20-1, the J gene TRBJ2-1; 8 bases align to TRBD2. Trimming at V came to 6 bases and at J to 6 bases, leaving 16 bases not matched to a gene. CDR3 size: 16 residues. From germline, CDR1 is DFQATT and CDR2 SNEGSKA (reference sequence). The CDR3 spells CSAGNQREWVGNEQFF. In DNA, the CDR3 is TGCAGTGCGGGGAATCAGCGGGAGTGGGTCGGCAATGAGCAGTTCTTC.

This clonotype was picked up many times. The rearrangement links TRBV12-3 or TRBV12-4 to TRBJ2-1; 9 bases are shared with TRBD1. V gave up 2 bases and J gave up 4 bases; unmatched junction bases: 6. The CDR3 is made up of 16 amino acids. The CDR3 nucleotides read TGTGCCAGCAGTTTAAATCTGGGACAGGGTTACAATGAGCAGTTCTTC. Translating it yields CASSLNLGQGYNEQFF.

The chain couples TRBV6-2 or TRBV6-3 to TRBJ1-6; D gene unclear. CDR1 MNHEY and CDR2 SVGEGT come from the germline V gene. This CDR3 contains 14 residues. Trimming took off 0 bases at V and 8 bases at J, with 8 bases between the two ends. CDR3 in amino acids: CASSYSMQYSPLHF. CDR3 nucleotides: TGTGCCAGCAGTTACTCGATGCAGTATTCACCCCTCCACTTT.

CDR3 DNA: TGTGCCAGCAGGCCGGGACAGGGGGCATGGACCGGGGAGCTGTTTTTT. Its protein is CASRPGQGAWTGELFF. The chain links TRBV2 to TRBJ2-2; the match to TRBD1 covers 12 bases. The CDR3 is made up of 16 amino acids. Germline trimming cut 6 bases from V and 5 bases from J; bases unmatched to any gene: 7. Germline V gives CDR1 SNHLY, CDR2 FYNNEI.

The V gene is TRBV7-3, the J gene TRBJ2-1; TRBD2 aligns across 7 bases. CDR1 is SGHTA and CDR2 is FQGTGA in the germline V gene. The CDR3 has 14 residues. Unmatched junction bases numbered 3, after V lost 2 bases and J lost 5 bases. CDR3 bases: TGTGCCAGCAGCTTATCGGGGACTAACAATGAGCAGTTCTTC. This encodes CASSLSGTNNEQFF.

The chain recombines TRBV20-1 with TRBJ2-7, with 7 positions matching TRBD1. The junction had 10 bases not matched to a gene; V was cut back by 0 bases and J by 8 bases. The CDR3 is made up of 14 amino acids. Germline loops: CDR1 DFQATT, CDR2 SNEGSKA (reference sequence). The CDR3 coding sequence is TGCAGTGCTAGAGAAATCGGTAGACAGGGTCAGCAGTACTTC. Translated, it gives CSAREIGRQGQQYF.

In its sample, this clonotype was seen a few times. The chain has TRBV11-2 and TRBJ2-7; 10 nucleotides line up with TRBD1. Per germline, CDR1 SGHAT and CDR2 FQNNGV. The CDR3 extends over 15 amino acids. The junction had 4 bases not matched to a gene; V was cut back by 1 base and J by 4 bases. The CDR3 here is CASSLGGTGVYEQYF. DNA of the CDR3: TGTGCCAGCAGCTTAGGAGGGACAGGGGTATACGAGCAGTACTTC.

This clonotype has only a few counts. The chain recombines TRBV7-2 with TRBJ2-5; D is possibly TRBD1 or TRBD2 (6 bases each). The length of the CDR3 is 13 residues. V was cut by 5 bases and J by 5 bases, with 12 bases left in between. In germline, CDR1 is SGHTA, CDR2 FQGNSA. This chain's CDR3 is CASSPWRGETQYF. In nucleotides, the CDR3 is TGTGCCAGCAGCCCCTGGAGGGGGGAGACCCAGTACTTC.

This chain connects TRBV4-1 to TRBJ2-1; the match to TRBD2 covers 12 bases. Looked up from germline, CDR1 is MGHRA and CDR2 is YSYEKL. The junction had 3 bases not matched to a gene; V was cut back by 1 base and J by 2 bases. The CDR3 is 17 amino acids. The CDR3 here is CASSQGRLAGAYNEQFF. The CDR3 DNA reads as TGCGCCAGCAGCCAAGGCCGACTAGCGGGGGCCTACAATGAGCAGTTCTTC.

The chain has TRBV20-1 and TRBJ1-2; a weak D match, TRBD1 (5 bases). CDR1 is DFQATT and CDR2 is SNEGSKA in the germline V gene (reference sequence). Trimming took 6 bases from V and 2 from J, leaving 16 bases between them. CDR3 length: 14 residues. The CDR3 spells CSAQQGLANYGYTF. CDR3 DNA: TGCAGTGCCCAGCAGGGACTAGCCAACTATGGCTACACCTTC.